One and the same sample provided the 11 T cell receptor beta chains below, sequenced in a study of T cells expressing NK-cell markers. TCRdb derives one entry per CDR3 protein from the 5' RACE reads, leaving out DNA. The sample totals some 16,000 distinct CDR3 sequences. Sequencing was done on a sample of blood T cells: a sorted CD56 or NKG2C T cell subset, CD4+ or CD8+ T cells, or bulk PBMC T cells (not recorded which). Every receptor here comes from a man between 18 and 69 years old in good health.

This chain links TRBV4-3 with TRBJ2-2; TCRdb reports TRBD1, a call that lacks DNA to check it against. The CDR3 length is 15 residues. Germline assignment: CDR1 LGHNA and CDR2 YSLEER. The CDR3 spells CASSRGQGDTGELFF.

By frequency, this clonotype registers medium-sized. The rearrangement joins TRBV12-3 or TRBV12-4 to TRBJ2-3; TCRdb returns TRBD2, unconfirmable since there is no DNA. The CDR3 spans 16 residues. The CDR3 sequence is CASSSTSGGSTDTQYF.

The chain joins TRBV12-3 or TRBV12-4 to TRBJ1-1; the TRBD1 assignment by TCRdb is unverifiable without DNA. CDR3 size: 14 residues. The CDR3 sequence: CASSRDRGNTEAFF.

The J gene is TRBJ1-2, the V gene TRBV19; TCRdb gives TRBD1 as the D gene, but with no DNA this cannot be confirmed. This CDR3 has 13 residues. The germline CDR1 and CDR2 sequences are LNHDA and SQIVND (reference sequence). This chain's CDR3 is CASSRQGNYGYTF.

This rearrangement joins TRBV19 to TRBJ1-5. The CDR3 length is 15 residues. The germline V gene encodes CDR1 LNHDA and CDR2 SQIVND (reference sequence). CDR3 region: CASSQLPSGNQPQHF.

The chain couples TRBV18 to TRBJ1-5; the TCRdb call, TRBD1, lacks DNA for checking. CDR1 is KGHSH, CDR2 LQKENI, per germline. This CDR3 comprises 15 residues. CDR3 region: CASSPQGQGFQPQHF. Full variable domain (missing parts from reference TRBV18 and TRBJ1-5): NAGVMQNPRHLVRRRGQEARLRCSPMKGHSHVYWYRQLPEEGLKFMVYLQKENIIDESGMPKERFSAEFPKEGPSILRIQQVVRGDSAAYFCASSPQGQGFQPQHFGDGTRLSIL.

V is TRBV7-9 and J is TRBJ1-1. Germline V gives CDR1 SEHNR, CDR2 FQNEAQ (reference sequence). This CDR3 is built from 13 residues. The CDR3 sequence: CASSPISNTEAFF.

The chain uses TRBV10-3 and TRBJ2-2. The CDR3 covers 13 residues. From germline, CDR1 is ENHRY and CDR2 SYGVKD. The chain's CDR3 is CAISESKSGELFF.

The V gene is TRBV7-2, the J gene TRBJ2-1. Germline CDR1 SGHTA, CDR2 FQGNSA. The CDR3 consists of 14 residues. The CDR3 protein is CASSYDSFYNEQFF.

The chain is built from TRBV2 and TRBJ2-3; TCRdb's D call, TRBD2, is unchecked because there is no DNA. The CDR3 has 13 amino acids. Germline CDR1 reads SNHLY; CDR2 reads FYNNEI. The CDR3 loop is CASRRTAPDTQYF.

The V and J genes are TRBV13 and TRBJ2-3; TCRdb outputs TRBD2, but without DNA this stays unchecked. The CDR3 is made up of 15 amino acids. Looked up from germline, CDR1 is PRHDT and CDR2 is FYEKMQ (reference sequence). CDR3: CASSLSSGRLDTQYF.